These 2 T cell receptor beta chains originate from one sample sequenced in a study of T-cell reconstitution after alpha-beta-depleted transplantation in children. A TCRbeta library incorporating unique molecular identifiers was prepared. TCRdb independently ran MiXCR on the PCR reads; one entry per CDR3 protein. The sample includes about 580,000 distinct CDR3 sequences, roughly 23% seen only once; the top ten take 12% to 15%. The input for sequencing was PBMCs, mostly from graft donor cells, taken 360 days after TCRalphabeta/CD19-depleted stem cell transplant. These receptors originate from a boy under two years old who had a stem cell transplant for acute myeloid leukemia, so the T cells may come from the graft donor.

The V and J genes are TRBV11-1 and TRBJ2-1, with TRBD2 identical over 11 bases. Germline CDR1 SGHAT, CDR2 FQDESV (reference sequence). CDR3 length: 16 residues. V trimming: 5 bases; J trimming: 5 bases; junction bases outside the gene matches: 8. CDR3 bases: TGTGCCAGCAGCCACATCCTAGCGGGGGGCAACAATGAGCAGTTCTTC. This sequence encodes CASSHILAGGNNEQFF. Full variable domain (remainder filled in from reference TRBV11-1 and TRBJ2-1): EAEVAQSPRYKITEKSQAVAFWCDPISGHATLYWYRQILGQGPELLVQFQDESVVDDSQLPKDRFSAERLKGVDSTLKIQPAELGDSAMYLCASSHILAGGNNEQFFGPGTRLTVL.

This clonotype has more than one count but fewer than ten. The genes are TRBV20-1 and TRBJ1-3, with unresolved D. CDR1 is DFQATT, CDR2 SNEGSKA, per germline (reference sequence). V lost 5 bases, J lost 4 bases, and 12 bases lay in between. The CDR3 totals 13 residues. The CDR3 spells CSALVVRGNTIYF. The CDR3 bases are TGCAGTGCTCTGGTAGTAAGAGGAAACACCATATATTTT.